One sample yielded the 2 T cell receptor beta chains listed below, sequenced in a study of identical twins. From the 5' RACE reads, TCRdb called clonotypes with MiXCR, one entry per CDR3 protein. The top ten clones hold about 0.52% of a sample with some 500,000 distinct CDR3 sequences, approximately 15% of them seen once. The sample was also linked to a second study, of yellow fever vaccine responses in identical twins.

The sequenced sample was CD4+ T cells sorted from blood. These receptors came from a woman aged 18-29 years in good health.

CDR3: CASSWRLAGRDTQYF. The DNA for the CDR3 is TGTGCCAGCAGTTGGAGACTAGCGGGAAGGGATACGCAGTATTTT. The J gene is TRBJ2-3, the V gene TRBV6-2 or TRBV6-3; 11 nucleotides align to TRBD2. V dropped 4 bases and J dropped 6; count of bases not matched to a gene: 6. Per germline, CDR1 MNHEY and CDR2 SVGEGT. The CDR3 is 15 residues long.

This clonotype was seen a few times. The chain joins TRBV15 to TRBJ2-1; a possible D gene is TRBD1 (6 bases). Trimming removed 4 bases at V and 4 bases at J, with 17 bases between. Per the germline V gene, CDR1 is LNHNV and CDR2 is YYDKDF (reference sequence). There are 16 residues in the CDR3. The CDR3 loop reads CATSMVGQRKYNEQFF. CDR3 coding DNA: TGTGCCACCAGCATGGTAGGACAGAGAAAATACAATGAGCAGTTCTTC.